Listed here are 23 T cell receptor beta chains from one sample, sequenced in a study of blood T cell repertoires in COVID-19. The repertoire was sequenced with immunoSEQ multiplex PCR; TCRdb's copy has only in-frame clones and lacks some. The data contain some 220,000 clones, 84% of them singletons. Sequencing input: peripheral blood. The receptor source for this set is a man between 50 and 59 years old with active or convalescent COVID-19.

The chain has TRBV6-5 and TRBJ2-5; 13 bases agree with TRBD2. Germline V CDR1 and CDR2: MNHEY, SVGAGI. V dropped 4 bases and J dropped 5; count of bases not matched to a gene: 4. The length of the CDR3 is 15 residues. DNA of the CDR3: TGTGCCAGCAGTTTCGGACTAGCGGGAGTTGAGACCCAGTACTTC. It yields the protein CASSFGLAGVETQYF.

The V and J genes are TRBV28 and TRBJ1-5, with D tentatively TRBD1 (5 bases). Germline loops: CDR1 MDHEN, CDR2 SYDVKM. V was pared by 3 bases and J by 7 bases, with 13 bases between. The CDR3 is 14 residues long. CDR3 residues: CASSFSRAGQPQHF. The CDR3 coding sequence is TGTGCCAGCAGTTTTTCCAGGGCTGGGCAGCCCCAGCATTTT.

This clone came up a few times. This chain connects TRBV2 to TRBJ1-4; D might be TRBD1 (6 bases). Germline assignment: CDR1 SNHLY and CDR2 FYNNEI. V was cut by 5 bases and J by 3 bases, with 16 bases left in between. The CDR3 has 16 amino acids. CDR3 in amino acids: CASSPTTGSSNEKLFF. The DNA of the CDR3 is TGTGCCAGCAGTCCCACCACAGGGAGCTCTAATGAAAAACTGTTTTTT.

This clone came up a few times. This chain connects TRBV28 to TRBJ1-2; 11 bases line up with TRBD1. The J segment lost 7 bases and the V segment lost 5 bases, leaving 9 bases of the junction unmatched. In germline, CDR1 is MDHEN, CDR2 SYDVKM. The CDR3 runs to 15 residues. CDR3 loop: CASSSTPGQGVGYTF. As DNA, the CDR3 is TGTGCCAGCAGTAGTACCCCGGGACAGGGGGTTGGCTACACCTTC.

The chain recombines TRBV19 with TRBJ1-6; the match to TRBD1 covers 8 bases. This CDR3 has 13 amino acids. Germline CDR1 reads LNHDA; CDR2 reads SQIVND (reference sequence). The ends lost 8 bases at V and 10 bases at J; junction bases unmatched: 7. CDR3 protein: CASATGVGSPLHF. CDR3 nucleotides: TGTGCCAGTGCGACAGGGGTAGGGTCACCCCTCCACTTT.

This clone turned up a few times. CDR3 bases: TGTGCCAGCAACGGACAGGCCCTTAATTCACCCCTCCACTTT. It codes for CASNGQALNSPLHF. The V and J genes are TRBV2 and TRBJ1-6; 7 bases match TRBD1. The CDR3 is 14 residues long. V gave up 7 bases and J gave up 6 bases; unmatched junction bases: 6. CDR1 and CDR2 from the germline V gene are SNHLY and FYNNEI.

The CDR3 spells CASSLQVPDSPLHF. The CDR3 bases are TGCGCCAGCAGCTTGCAGGTTCCAGATTCACCCCTCCACTTT. The genes are TRBV5-1 and TRBJ1-6, with D hard to call. The CDR3 runs to 14 residues. Per germline, CDR1 SGHRS and CDR2 YFSETQ. Trimming removed 1 base from V and 8 bases from J, with 10 bases in between.

The V gene is TRBV7-2, the J gene TRBJ2-7; D gene unclear. Germline V CDR1 and CDR2: SGHTA, FQGNSA. V was clipped by 3 bases and J by 3 bases, with 12 bases between them. This CDR3 is 14 amino acids long. CDR3 sequence (DNA): TGTGCCAGCAGCTTGGCGGCCAGAGACTACGAGCAGTACTTC. This codes for CASSLAARDYEQYF.

The rearrangement uses TRBV4-1 and TRBJ1-2; TRBD1 matches at 7 bases. CDR3 length: 18 amino acids. In germline, CDR1 is MGHRA, CDR2 YSYEKL. Trimming cost V 3 bases and J 8 bases; bases outside gene matches: 21. In nucleotides, the CDR3 is TGCGCCAGCAGCCAGGCCAATGACAGGGTCGGTAATTCGCAGGGCTACACCTTC. Protein product: CASSQANDRVGNSQGYTF.

To note about this clone: Other nucleotide sequences in the sample specify the same CDR3. The chain has TRBV30 and TRBJ1-4, with a weak D call TRBD1 (5 bases). The CDR3 length is 15 residues. The germline CDR1 and CDR2 sequences are GTSNPN and SVGIG (reference sequence). V lost 0 bases to trimming and J lost 3 bases, with 11 bases between them. CDR3 protein: CAWSVLRAPNEKLFF. DNA for the CDR3: TGTGCCTGGAGTGTACTCAGGGCACCTAATGAAAAACTGTTTTTT.

Written as DNA, the CDR3 is TGTGCCACTGCGGGGAGCTCCTACAATGAGCAGTTCTTC. Protein sequence: CATAGSSYNEQFF. The chain recombines TRBV11-2 with TRBJ2-1, with a possible D match to TRBD2 (6 bases). Trimming pared 10 bases from V and 0 bases from J, leaving 10 bases between. The V gene's germline CDR1 is SGHAT and CDR2 FQNNGV. This CDR3 has 13 residues.

In the case of this clone: One end of the junction fails to match germline, which may point to a read error. The genes are TRBV6-5 and TRBJ1-6, with unresolved D. The CDR3 is made up of 12 amino acids. CDR1 is MNHEY and CDR2 is SVGAGI in the germline V gene. CDR3 sequence: CASRDYNSPLYF. In nucleotides, the CDR3 is TGTGCCAGCAGGGACTATAATTCACCCCTCTACTTT.

The rearrangement links TRBV7-2 to TRBJ2-1, with a tentative D call TRBD2 (5 bases). This CDR3 contains 14 residues. Trimming shortened V by 5 bases and J by 2 bases, and 10 bases separated the two germline ends. Germline V gene data show CDR1 as SGHTA and CDR2 as FQGNSA. CDR3 sequence reads: CASSKRIPYNEQFF. CDR3 nucleotide sequence: TGTGCCAGCAGCAAGCGGATACCCTACAATGAGCAGTTCTTC. Together with reference TRBV7-2 and TRBJ2-1, the CDR3 gives the full variable domain: GAGVSQSPSNKVTEKGKDVELRCDPISGHTALYWYRQSLGQGLEFLIYFQGNSAPDKSGLPSDRFSAERTGGSVSTLTIQRTQQEDSAVYLCASSKRIPYNEQFFGPGTRLTVL.

V usage is TRBV7-3 and J usage is TRBJ2-1, with 7 nucleotides matching TRBD2. From germline, CDR1 is SGHTA and CDR2 FQGTGA. The length of the CDR3 is 15 residues. V was clipped by 5 bases and J by 7 bases; unmatched bases: 11. CDR3 sequence: CASSPFAGAENEQFF. The CDR3 DNA reads TGTGCCAGCAGCCCCTTTGCGGGAGCGGAAAATGAGCAGTTCTTC. Full variable domain (remainder filled in from reference TRBV7-3 and TRBJ2-1): GAGVSQTPSNKVTEKGKYVELRCDPISGHTALYWYRQSLGQGPEFLIYFQGTGAADDSGLPNDRFFAVRPEGSVSTLKIQRTERGDSAVYLCASSPFAGAENEQFFGPGTRLTVL.

This clone was detected only a few times. This sequence joins TRBV23-1 and TRBJ2-7, with D perhaps matching TRBD1 (6 bases). TRBV23-1 is recorded as an ORF, its role being uncertain. With 8 bases removed from V and 3 bases from J, the gap between germline ends came to 20 bases. This CDR3 region has 15 residues. This CDR3 is CASAPEAGDVYEQYF. The CDR3 DNA reads TGCGCCAGCGCGCCCGAGGCAGGGGACGTCTACGAGCAGTACTTC.

The V and J genes are TRBV5-5 and TRBJ1-3; D is perhaps TRBD1 (5 bases). Per the germline V gene, CDR1 is SGHKS and CDR2 is YYEKEE (reference sequence). The CDR3 runs 14 residues. Between the trimmed V and J ends, which lost 6 bases and 7 bases, there was a span of 17 bases. CDR3 loop: CASTTGGARNTIYF. In DNA, the CDR3 is TGTGCCAGCACCACGGGAGGGGCCAGGAACACCATATATTTT.

CDR3 in DNA: TGTGCCAGCAGTTTTCTAGCGGGAGGGACCTACGAGCAGTACTTC. Its protein is CASSFLAGGTYEQYF. The chain links TRBV28 to TRBJ2-7; 12 bases are shared with TRBD2. This CDR3 is built from 15 residues. CDR1 MDHEN and CDR2 SYDVKM come from the germline V gene. V lost 3 bases and J lost 2; bases outside the gene matches: 2. The full variable domain, with the rest looked up from reference TRBV28 and TRBJ2-7, is DVKVTQSSRYLVKRTGEKVFLECVQDMDHENMFWYRQDPGLGLRLIYFSYDVKMKEKGDIPEGYSVSREKKERFSLILESASTNQTSMYLCASSFLAGGTYEQYFGPGTRLTVT.

In this sample, this clone turned up once. CDR3 protein: CASSVGYGNTEAFF. Written as DNA, the CDR3 is TGTGCCAGCAGCGTAGGCTACGGGAACACTGAAGCTTTCTTT. The chain uses TRBV9 and TRBJ1-1, with D unclear. Germline lookup yields CDR1 SGDLS and CDR2 YYNGEE. The V end lost 0 bases, the J end lost 1 base, and 7 bases lay between the germline ends. The CDR3 length is 14 residues. Together with reference TRBV9 and TRBJ1-1, the CDR3 gives the full variable domain: DSGVTQTPKHLITATGQRVTLRCSPRSGDLSVYWYQQSLDQGLQFLIQYYNGEERAKGNILERFSAQQFPDLHSELNLSSLELGDSALYFCASSVGYGNTEAFFGQGTRLTVV.

This clone has only one observation. The V gene is TRBV5-3, the J gene TRBJ2-7, with 8 nucleotides matching TRBD2. TRBV5-3 is assigned to the ORF class and has an uncertain function. V shed 1 base, J shed 2 bases, and the junction held 5 bases outside the gene matches. The CDR3 runs 15 residues. The CDR3 DNA reads as TGTGCCAGAAGCTTGTGGGCGGGAGGTCCCTACGAGCAGTACTTC. The encoded protein is CARSLWAGGPYEQYF.

V gene TRBV5-1 combines with J gene TRBJ1-5; D gene ambiguous. The germline CDR1 and CDR2 sequences are SGHRS and YFSETQ. The V end lost 1 base, the J end lost 4 bases, and 12 bases lay between the germline ends. The CDR3 has 15 amino acids. The CDR3 loop reads CASSLSPDFNQPQHF. In DNA form, the CDR3 reads TGCGCCAGCAGCTTGTCCCCAGACTTTAATCAGCCCCAGCATTTT.

The rearrangement joins TRBV18 to TRBJ2-1, with a possible D match to TRBD2 (6 bases). Germline assignment: CDR1 KGHSH and CDR2 LQKENI. V lost 2 bases, J lost 3 bases, and 17 bases lay in between. CDR3 size: 17 residues. This CDR3 is CASSPSRDSAGYNEQFF. DNA for the CDR3: TGTGCCAGCTCACCAAGCCGGGACTCAGCGGGCTACAATGAGCAGTTCTTC. Full variable domain (outside the CDR3, taken from reference TRBV18 and TRBJ2-1): NAGVMQNPRHLVRRRGQEARLRCSPMKGHSHVYWYRQLPEEGLKFMVYLQKENIIDESGMPKERFSAEFPKEGPSILRIQQVVRGDSAAYFCASSPSRDSAGYNEQFFGPGTRLTVL.

The table lists this clone with a count of one. The chain recombines TRBV18 with TRBJ1-2; D remains ambiguous. This CDR3 has 13 residues. Between the trimmed V and J ends, which lost 4 bases and 4 bases, there was a span of 10 bases. CDR1 is KGHSH and CDR2 is LQKENI in the germline V gene. The CDR3 nucleotides read TGTGCCAGCTCACAGACAAATCTCTATGGCTACACCTTC. The encoded protein is CASSQTNLYGYTF.

This chain connects TRBV14 to TRBJ2-3, with 10 bases aligning to TRBD2. The CDR3 is 19 residues long. Germline CDR1 and CDR2: SGHDN and FVKESK. The ends lost 4 bases at V and 3 bases at J; junction bases unmatched: 16. The CDR3 here is CASSRLPKSGRADTDTQYF. In nucleotides, the CDR3 is TGTGCCAGCAGCCGACTCCCTAAGAGCGGGAGGGCCGATACAGATACGCAGTATTTT.